This record covers a single T cell receptor (beta chain). The data were taken from a study of blood T cells in healthy people across ages. For the second PCR, which ran for about 7 to 12 cycles, a sample-barcoded 5' primer and a J-beta primer mix were used. TCRdb reprocessed the 5' RACE reads via MiXCR and lists one record per CDR3 protein. The repertoire holds 650,000 to 800,000 distinct CDR3 sequences, under 65% seen once, with 13% in the top ten. V lost 2 bases, J lost 3 bases, and 23 bases lay in between. Germline loops: CDR1 MNHEY, CDR2 SVGEGT. CDR3 length equals 18 residues. Sequencing was carried out using blood. The chain combines TRBV6-2 or TRBV6-3 with TRBJ2-7; D is possibly TRBD1 or TRBD2 (6 bases each). This receptor was identified in a woman aged 80 or over in good health. CDR3 DNA sequence: TGTGCCAGCAGTTACACCGAGGGGGGCTATAACCAACACTACGAGCAGTACTTC. This sequence encodes CASSYTEGGYNQHYEQYF.